This TCR beta chain was profiled in a study of blood T cells in healthy people across ages. The use of a sample-barcoded 5' primer and a J-beta primer mix characterized a second PCR of about 7 to 12 cycles. At least 2.5 million CDR3-containing paired-end reads were obtained per sample. MiXCR, applied by TCRdb to the 5' RACE reads, yields one record per CDR3 protein. The repertoire has just over 800,000 distinct CDR3 sequences, under 80% of them found once; the top ten carry 25% to 30%. This TCR was sampled from a man aged 25-45 years in good health. The specimen sequenced was blood.

CDR3: CSAEDRGSYEQYF. The CDR3 bases are TGCAGTGCGGAGGACAGGGGCTCCTACGAGCAGTACTTC. The rearrangement joins TRBV20-1 to TRBJ2-7, with 9 bases that match TRBD1. With V trimmed by 6 bases and J by 0 bases, 3 bases remained unmatched. CDR3 length: 13 residues. Germline values: CDR1 DFQATT, CDR2 SNEGSKA (reference sequence).